A single TCR beta chain is shown here with its context. The antigen remains unidentified. The record originates from a study of radiotherapy plus CTLA-4 blockade in lung cancer. The assay was immunoSEQ multiplex PCR, and TCRdb's table has in-frame clones only and misses some. This table holds 80,000 or so clones, roughly 79% found once. The study, taken as a whole, reports: Expansion of tumor-derived TCR clones was observed in blood after radiotherapy plus ipilimumab. It was early blood T cell clone dynamics, with interferon-beta, that reportedly best predicted response.

The CDR3 loop spans 15 amino acids. Germline-derived CDR1 and CDR2 are SGHAT and FQNNGV. J lost 3 bases, V lost 4 bases, and 8 bases had no gene match. The material sequenced was peripheral blood, taken from a patient treated with radiotherapy plus ipilimumab. The chain is built from TRBV11-2 and TRBJ2-5, with 7 bases lining up with TRBD2. The sequence was obtained from a human donor with non-small cell lung cancer who had a partial response to radiotherapy plus ipilimumab. Some clones in this sample may be carry-over from other donors' samples. As DNA, the CDR3 is TGTGCCAGCAGCTCCCTAGCGGACCTTAAAGAGACCCAGTACTTC. Translation gives CASSSLADLKETQYF.